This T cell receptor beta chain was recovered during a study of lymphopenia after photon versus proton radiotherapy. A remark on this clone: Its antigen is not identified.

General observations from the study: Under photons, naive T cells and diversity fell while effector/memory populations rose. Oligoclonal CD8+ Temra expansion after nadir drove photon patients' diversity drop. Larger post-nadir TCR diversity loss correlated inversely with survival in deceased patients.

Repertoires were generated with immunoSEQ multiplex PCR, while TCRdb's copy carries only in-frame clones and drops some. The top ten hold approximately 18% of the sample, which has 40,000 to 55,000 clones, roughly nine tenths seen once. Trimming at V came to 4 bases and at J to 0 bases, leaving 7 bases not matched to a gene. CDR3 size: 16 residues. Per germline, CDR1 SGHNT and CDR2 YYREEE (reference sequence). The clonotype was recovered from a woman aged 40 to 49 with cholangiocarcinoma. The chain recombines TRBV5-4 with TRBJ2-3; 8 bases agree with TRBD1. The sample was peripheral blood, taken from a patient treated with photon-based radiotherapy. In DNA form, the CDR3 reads TGTGCCAGCAGCCACGGGACAGGAACTAGCACAGATACGCAGTATTTT. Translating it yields CASSHGTGTSTDTQYF.